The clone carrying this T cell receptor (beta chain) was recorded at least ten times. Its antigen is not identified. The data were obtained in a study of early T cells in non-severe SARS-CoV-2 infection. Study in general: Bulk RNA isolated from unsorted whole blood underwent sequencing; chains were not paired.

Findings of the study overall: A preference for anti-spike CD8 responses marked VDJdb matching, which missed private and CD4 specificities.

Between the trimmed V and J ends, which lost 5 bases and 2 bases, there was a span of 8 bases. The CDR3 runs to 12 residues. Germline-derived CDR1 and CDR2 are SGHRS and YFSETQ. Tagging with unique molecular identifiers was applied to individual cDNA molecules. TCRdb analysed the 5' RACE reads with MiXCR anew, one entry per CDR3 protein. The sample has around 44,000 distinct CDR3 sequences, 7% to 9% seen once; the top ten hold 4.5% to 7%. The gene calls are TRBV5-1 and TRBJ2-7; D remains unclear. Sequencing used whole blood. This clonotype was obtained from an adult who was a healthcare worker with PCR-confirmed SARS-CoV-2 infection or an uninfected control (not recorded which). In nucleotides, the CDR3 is TGCGCCAGCAGTACAGAAACCTACGAGCAGTACTTC. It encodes CASSTETYEQYF.